The clone carrying this T cell receptor (beta chain) was seen more than once but under ten times. No antigen is known for it. CD8+CD4-CCR7+CD45RA+ sorting gave the naive CD8 T cells. The entry originates in a study of molecular identifiers for immune sequencing clone quantification. About the research overall: Replicate experiments divided RNA from approximately 22,000 or 94,000 naive CD8 cells into five parts and sequenced four. Overall study findings and caveats: In CMV-specific effectors, clones above 20 copies held over 99% of molecules; naive, under 1%.

Germline V CDR1 and CDR2: MNHEY, SVGEGT. Trimming shortened V by 2 bases and J by 1 base, and 16 bases separated the two germline ends. The CDR3 is 17 amino acids. The authors built bulk TCR libraries by previously described methods with listed TCR primers. TCRdb reanalysed the PCR reads using MiXCR and keeps one entry per CDR3 protein. The sample carries about 500,000 distinct CDR3 sequences, roughly a fifth recorded once. Sample: naive CD8+ T cells from blood, with Jurkat cell RNA spiked in. Regarding subset: FACS-sorted CD8+CD4-CCR7+CD45RA+ naive T cells. This sequence joins TRBV6-2 or TRBV6-3 and TRBJ2-3; D is possibly TRBD2 (5 bases). This clonotype was obtained from a human donor in good health. Some libraries in this study had Jurkat cell RNA spiked in. The CDR3 protein is CASSYPPLIGGTDTQYF. The DNA for the CDR3 is TGTGCCAGCAGTTACCCTCCACTCATCGGGGGCACAGATACGCAGTATTTT.